This is a list of T cell receptor beta chains from one sample in a study of blood T cell repertoires in COVID-19. Profiling relied on immunoSEQ multiplex PCR, and the TCRdb table lists in-frame clones only, not all of them. The sample includes 200,000 to 250,000 clones, approximately 85% of them seen just once. Sequencing used PBMCs or T cells enriched from blood (not recorded which). Receptors were obtained from a woman aged 45 to 65 who had recovered from COVID-19. The CDR3 runs from the conserved cysteine through the conserved F or W. A D gene is named only where the DNA matches it firmly. The size field is filled for only some rows; it gives once, few, many or a size class.

size,V,J,D,CDR3,DNA
few,TRBV12-3/TRBV12-4,TRBJ1-2,.,CASSLGGLGYTF,TGTGCCAGCAGTTTAGGAGGGCTTGGCTACACCTTC
.,TRBV2,TRBJ1-2,.,CASRPLNYGYTF,TGTGCCAGCAGACCACTTAACTATGGCTACACCTTC
.,TRBV5-1,TRBJ1-2,.,CASSFVGTSNYGYTF,TGCGCCAGCAGCTTCGTCGGGACATCTAACTATGGCTACACCTTC
.,TRBV11-3,TRBJ2-1,.,CASSLVSVTPYNEQFF,TGTGCCAGCAGCTTAGTATCGGTTACGCCCTACAATGAGCAGTTCTTC
.,TRBV4-1,TRBJ1-2,TRBD1,CASSQNEVDRGYGYTF,TGCGCCAGCAGCCAAAACGAAGTGGACAGGGGTTATGGCTACACCTTC
.,TRBV7-2,TRBJ1-5,.,CASSDRTGQPQHF,TGTGCCAGCAGCGACAGGACCGGACAGCCCCAGCATTTT
.,TRBV7-2,TRBJ2-3,.,CASSLDPDTQYF,TGTGCCAGCAGCTTAGATCCTGATACGCAGTATTTT
.,TRBV9,TRBJ2-2,TRBD2,CASSVVAGVPGELFF,TGTGCCAGCAGCGTAGTGGCGGGGGTGCCCGGGGAGCTGTTTTTT
.,TRBV4-3,TRBJ1-1,TRBD1,CASSQDRGLTEAFF,TGCGCCAGCAGCCAAGATAGGGGGCTCACTGAAGCTTTCTTT
many,TRBV5-1,TRBJ1-2,TRBD1,CASSLGQGPLGYTF,TGCGCCAGCAGCCTCGGACAGGGGCCTTTGGGCTACACCTTC
few,TRBV4-1,TRBJ1-1,.,CASSHTSYMNTEAFF,TGCGCCAGCAGCCACACCAGTTACATGAACACTGAAGCTTTCTTT
.,TRBV6-5,TRBJ1-6,TRBD1,CASSYRQGEGSPLHF,TGTGCCAGCAGTTACCGACAGGGGGAGGGGTCACCCCTCCACTTT
.,TRBV7-9,TRBJ1-2,.,CASSLEGRARGYTF,TGTGCCAGCAGCTTAGAAGGCAGGGCCAGGGGCTACACCTTC
.,TRBV18,TRBJ1-3,.,CASSKTRDSGNTIYF,TGTGCCAGCTCAAAAACCCGGGACTCTGGAAACACCATATATTTT
once,TRBV21-1,TRBJ2-7,.,CASSKPGQTYEQYF,TGTGCCAGCAGCAAACCGGGACAGACCTACGAGCAGTACTTC
.,TRBV7-2,TRBJ1-2,.,CASSTSGGNGYTF,TGTGCCAGCAGCACTTCGGGGGGAAATGGCTACACCTTC
.,TRBV4-1,TRBJ2-1,TRBD2,CASSPSGGADNEQFF,TGCGCCAGCAGCCCCAGCGGGGGGGCCGACAATGAGCAGTTCTTC
.,TRBV9,TRBJ1-3,.,CASSATPGNTIYF,TGTGCCAGCAGCGCCACTCCTGGAAACACCATATATTTT
.,TRBV15,TRBJ1-5,.,CATSREGLHNQPQHF,TGTGCCACCAGCAGAGAGGGACTTCACAATCAGCCCCAGCATTTT
.,TRBV7-2,TRBJ1-1,.,CASSLATGQNTEAFF,TGTGCCAGCAGCTTAGCCACGGGACAGAACACTGAAGCTTTCTTT
.,TRBV11-3,TRBJ1-2,.,CASSLEDHRGYTF,TGTGCCAGCAGCTTAGAAGACCACAGGGGCTACACCTTC
.,TRBV6-4,TRBJ1-4,TRBD1,CASSVAGGEKLFF,TGTGCCAGCAGTGTGGCAGGGGGTGAAAAACTGTTTTTT
.,TRBV4-3,TRBJ2-1,.,CASSRLTDYNEQFF,TGCGCCAGCAGTCGTTTAACAGACTACAATGAGCAGTTCTTC
.,TRBV6-5,TRBJ1-2,TRBD1,CASSYTQGDYGYTF,TGTGCCAGCAGTTACACTCAGGGGGATTATGGCTACACCTTC
.,TRBV28,TRBJ1-2,TRBD1,CASSAQGARGYTF,TGTGCCAGCAGTGCCCAGGGGGCGCGGGGCTACACCTTC